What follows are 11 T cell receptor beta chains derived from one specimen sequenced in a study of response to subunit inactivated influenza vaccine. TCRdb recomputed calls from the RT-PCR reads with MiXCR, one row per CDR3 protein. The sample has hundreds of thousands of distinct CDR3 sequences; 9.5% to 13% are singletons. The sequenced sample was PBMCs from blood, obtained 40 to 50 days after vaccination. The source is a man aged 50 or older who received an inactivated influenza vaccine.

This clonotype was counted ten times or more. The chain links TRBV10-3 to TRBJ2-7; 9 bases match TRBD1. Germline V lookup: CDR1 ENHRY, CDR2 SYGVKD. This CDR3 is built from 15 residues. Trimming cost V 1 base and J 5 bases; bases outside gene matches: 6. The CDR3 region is CAISELPGQGHEQYF. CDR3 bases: TGTGCCATCAGTGAGTTACCGGGACAGGGCCACGAGCAGTACTTC.

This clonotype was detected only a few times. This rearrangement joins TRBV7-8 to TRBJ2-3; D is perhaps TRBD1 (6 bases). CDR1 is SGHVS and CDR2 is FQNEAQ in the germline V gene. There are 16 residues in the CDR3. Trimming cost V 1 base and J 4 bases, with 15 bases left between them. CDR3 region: CASSLGGGGYPDTQYF. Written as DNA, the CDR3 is TGTGCCAGCAGCTTAGGGGGTGGGGGCTACCCAGATACGCAGTATTTT. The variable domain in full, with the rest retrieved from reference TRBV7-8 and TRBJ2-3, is GAGVSQSPRYKVAKRGQDVALRCDPISGHVSLFWYQQALGQGPEFLTYFQNEAQLDKSGLPSDRFFAERPEGSVSTLKIQRTQQEDSAVYLCASSLGGGGYPDTQYFGPGTRLTVL.

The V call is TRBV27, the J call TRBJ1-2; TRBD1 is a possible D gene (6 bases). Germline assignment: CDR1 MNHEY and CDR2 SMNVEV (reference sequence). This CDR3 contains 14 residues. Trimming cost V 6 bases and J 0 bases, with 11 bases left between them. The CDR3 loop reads CASSKQGSNYGYTF. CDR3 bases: TGTGCCAGCAGCAAACAGGGATCTAACTATGGCTACACCTTC.

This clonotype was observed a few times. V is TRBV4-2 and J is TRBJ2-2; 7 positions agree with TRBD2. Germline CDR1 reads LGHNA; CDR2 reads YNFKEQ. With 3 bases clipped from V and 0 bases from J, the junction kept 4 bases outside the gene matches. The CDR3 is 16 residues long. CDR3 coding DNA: TGTGCCAGCAGCCAGATCGGGGGGACGAACACCGGGGAGCTGTTTTTT. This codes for CASSQIGGTNTGELFF.

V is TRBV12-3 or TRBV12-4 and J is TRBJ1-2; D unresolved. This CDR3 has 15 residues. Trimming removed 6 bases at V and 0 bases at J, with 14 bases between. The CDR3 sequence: CASSPAGAANYGYTF. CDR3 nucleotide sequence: TGTGCCAGCAGCCCCGCGGGAGCAGCTAACTATGGCTACACCTTC.

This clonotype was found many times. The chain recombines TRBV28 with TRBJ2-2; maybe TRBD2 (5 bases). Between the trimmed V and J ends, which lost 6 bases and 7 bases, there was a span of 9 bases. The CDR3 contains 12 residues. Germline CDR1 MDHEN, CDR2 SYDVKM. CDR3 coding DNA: TGTGCCAGCAGCCCCGGGGTCGGGGAGCTGTTTTTT. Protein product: CASSPGVGELFF.

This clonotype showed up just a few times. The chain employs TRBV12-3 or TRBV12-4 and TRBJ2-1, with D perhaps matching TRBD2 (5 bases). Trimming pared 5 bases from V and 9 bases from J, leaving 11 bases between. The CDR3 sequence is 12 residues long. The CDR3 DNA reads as TGTGCCAGCAGTCACACTAGAGGTGAGCAGTTCTTC. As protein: CASSHTRGEQFF.

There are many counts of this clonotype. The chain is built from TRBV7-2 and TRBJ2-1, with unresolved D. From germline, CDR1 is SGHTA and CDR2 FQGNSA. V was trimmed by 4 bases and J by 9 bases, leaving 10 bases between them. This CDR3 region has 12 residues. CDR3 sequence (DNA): TGTGCCAGCAGCTCAATAGTAGGTGAGCAGTTCTTC. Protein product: CASSSIVGEQFF. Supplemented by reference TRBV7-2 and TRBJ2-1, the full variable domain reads GAGVSQSPSNKVTEKGKDVELRCDPISGHTALYWYRQSLGQGLEFLIYFQGNSAPDKSGLPSDRFSAERTGGSVSTLTIQRTQQEDSAVYLCASSSIVGEQFFGPGTRLTVL.

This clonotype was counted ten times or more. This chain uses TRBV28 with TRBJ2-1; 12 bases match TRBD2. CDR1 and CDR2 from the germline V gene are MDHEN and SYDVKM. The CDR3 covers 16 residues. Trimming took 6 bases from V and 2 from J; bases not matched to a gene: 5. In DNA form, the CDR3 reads TGTGCCAGCAGCCCTTGGACTAGCGGGGCCTACAATGAGCAGTTCTTC. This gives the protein CASSPWTSGAYNEQFF.

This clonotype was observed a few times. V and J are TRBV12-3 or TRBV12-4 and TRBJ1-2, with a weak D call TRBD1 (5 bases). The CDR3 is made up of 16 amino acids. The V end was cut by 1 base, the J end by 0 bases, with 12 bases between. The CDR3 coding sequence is TGTGCCAGCAGTTTAGGGAGACAGAGAGCTAACTATGGCTACACCTTC. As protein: CASSLGRQRANYGYTF.

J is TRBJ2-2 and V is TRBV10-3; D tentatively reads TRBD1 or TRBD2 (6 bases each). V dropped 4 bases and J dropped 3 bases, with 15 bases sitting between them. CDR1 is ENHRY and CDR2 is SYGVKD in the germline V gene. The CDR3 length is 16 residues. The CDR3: CAISGHLGGYTGELFF. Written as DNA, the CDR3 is TGTGCCATCAGTGGCCATTTGGGGGGCTACACCGGGGAGCTGTTTTTT.